These 24 T cell receptor beta chains were sequenced from one sample in a study of spatial heterogeneity in lung cancer. Findings and caveats of the study: It was found that expanded intratumoral alpha and beta TCR counts tracked tumor mutation counts.

TCRdb used MiXCR to reprocess the 5' RACE reads, holding one entry per CDR3 protein. In the table there are roughly 7,000 distinct CDR3 sequences, 14% to 15% of which are singletons. Antigens of these TCRs are unknown. Documented time point: sample taken at primary tumor resection. Source: lung tumor tissue, taken at surgery. These receptor sequences come from a female donor with early-stage non-small cell lung cancer.

This clonotype showed up many times. The chain combines TRBV7-9 with TRBJ2-7; D is unresolved. The CDR3 runs 14 residues. The V end was cut by 3 bases, the J end by 2 bases, with 11 bases between. Germline values: CDR1 SEHNR, CDR2 FQNEAQ (reference sequence). Here the CDR3 DNA reads TGTGCCAGCAGCTTCAACCGGCTAGCCTACGAGCAGTACTTC. This codes for CASSFNRLAYEQYF.

In this sample, this clonotype is medium-sized. The chain employs TRBV7-8 and TRBJ1-2; D not certain. The ends were cut back, 0 bases at V and 6 bases at J, with 8 bases in the middle. There are 13 residues in the CDR3. Germline V lookup: CDR1 SGHVS, CDR2 FQNEAQ. CDR3 DNA sequence: TGTGCCAGCAGCTTAGCAGGGTGGAATGGCTACACCTTC. Residues: CASSLAGWNGYTF.

By share, this clonotype counts as medium-sized. CDR3 sequence: CASSYLDRVNSGANVLTF. CDR3 nucleotides: TGTGCCAGCAGTTACTTAGACAGAGTCAACTCTGGGGCCAACGTCCTGACTTTC. V gene TRBV6-2 or TRBV6-3 combines with J gene TRBJ2-6, with D possibly matching TRBD1 (5 bases). Trimming left V 1 base short and J 0 bases short, with 13 bases between. Germline CDR1 and CDR2: MNHEY and SVGEGT. The CDR3 is 18 residues long.

This rearrangement joins TRBV12-3 or TRBV12-4 to TRBJ1-2, with D unresolved. The CDR3 contains 12 residues. V was pared by 5 bases and J by 4 bases, with 8 bases between. CDR3: CASSINFYGYTF. CDR3 bases: TGTGCCAGCAGTATAAACTTCTATGGCTACACCTTC.

This clonotype is categorized as medium-sized. V is TRBV18 and J is TRBJ2-2; 8 bases map to TRBD1. Germline CDR1 is KGHSH and CDR2 is LQKENI. The CDR3 spans 16 residues. The junction had 11 bases not matched to a gene; V was cut back by 6 bases and J by 5 bases. The CDR3 DNA reads TGTGCCAGCTCTTCCGTTGGACAGGGAGGAACCGGGGAGCTGTTTTTT. Translation gives CASSSVGQGGTGELFF.

This clonotype ranks as medium-sized (0.01 to 0.1%). The V gene is TRBV7-8, the J gene TRBJ2-3, with 10 bases lining up with TRBD2. This CDR3 is 17 amino acids long. From germline, CDR1 is SGHVS and CDR2 FQNEAQ. Unmatched junction bases numbered 15, after V lost 6 bases and J lost 6 bases. The CDR3 bases are TGTGCCAGCAGTCTTAGCGGGGGGATGACCGTGTCGGATACGCAGTATTTT. It encodes CASSLSGGMTVSDTQYF.

This clonotype was detected ten times or more. The V and J genes are TRBV12-3 or TRBV12-4 and TRBJ1-6, with no clear D. V shed 3 bases and J shed 10 bases, with 10 bases lying between them. This CDR3 spans 13 amino acids. DNA for the CDR3: TGTGCCAGCAGTTTCAGAGGGAGCTCACCCCTCCACTTT. Translation: CASSFRGSSPLHF.

This clonotype appeared many times. CDR3 region: CSASLSAGAWDEQYF. The CDR3, as DNA: TGCAGTGCTAGCCTTTCGGCAGGGGCATGGGACGAGCAGTACTTC. The J gene is TRBJ2-7, the V gene TRBV20-1, with a possible D match to TRBD1 (6 bases). V lost 3 bases, J lost 5 bases, and 20 bases lay in between. The CDR3 consists of 15 residues. Germline V lookup: CDR1 DFQATT, CDR2 SNEGSKA (reference sequence).

There are many counts of this clonotype. The rearrangement links TRBV6-5 to TRBJ1-1, with no clear D. There are 13 residues in the CDR3. V was cut by 4 bases and J by 8 bases, with 14 bases left in between. Germline V gene data show CDR1 as MNHEY and CDR2 as SVGAGI. Written as DNA, the CDR3 is TGTGCCAGCAGTTCCTCCCTTGGGTGGGAAGCTTTCTTT. It is translated as CASSSSLGWEAFF.

This clonotype is medium-sized within its sample. As DNA, the CDR3 is TGCAGCGTTGGACAGGGGGTACGGACTGAAGCTTTCTTT. Its protein is CSVGQGVRTEAFF. This chain connects TRBV29-1 to TRBJ1-1; 9 nucleotides agree with TRBD1. CDR1 is SQVTM, CDR2 ANQGSEA, per germline. V lost 4 bases to trimming and J lost 5 bases; unmatched junction nucleotides: 5. The CDR3 has 13 residues.

The J gene is TRBJ2-2, the V gene TRBV12-3 or TRBV12-4; 7 nucleotides align to TRBD1. V shed 5 bases, J shed 5 bases, and the junction held 14 bases outside the gene matches. CDR3 size: 17 residues. CDR3 region: CASSPAGRGRETGELFF. CDR3 sequence (DNA): TGTGCCAGCAGTCCCGCCGGTAGGGGGCGCGAAACCGGGGAGCTGTTTTTT.

Relative to its sample, this clonotype is medium-sized. The gene calls are TRBV7-9 and TRBJ2-1; D possibly matches TRBD1 or TRBD2 (5 bases each). Trimming removed 3 bases at V and 9 bases at J, with 12 bases between. Looked up from germline, CDR1 is SEHNR and CDR2 is FQNEAQ (reference sequence). This CDR3 region has 13 residues. The CDR3 DNA reads as TGTGCCAGCAGCTTTCCCCCCGGGACTGAGCAGTTCTTC. Translating gives CASSFPPGTEQFF. Full variable domain (rest looked up from reference TRBV7-9 and TRBJ2-1): DTGVSQNPRHKITKRGQNVTFRCDPISEHNRLYWYRQTLGQGPEFLTYFQNEAQLEKSRLLSDRFSAERPKGSFSTLEIQRTEQGDSAMYLCASSFPPGTEQFFGPGTRLTVL.

The table lists this clonotype with many counts. The gene calls are TRBV15 and TRBJ2-7; TRBD1 agrees at 9 bases. V dropped 2 bases and J dropped 2; count of bases not matched to a gene: 4. This CDR3 has 15 amino acids. Germline V lookup: CDR1 LNHNV, CDR2 YYDKDF (reference sequence). CDR3: CATSRMTGGAYEQYF. DNA of the CDR3: TGTGCCACCAGCAGAATGACAGGGGGGGCCTACGAGCAGTACTTC.

Relative to its sample, this clonotype is medium-sized (0.01 to 0.1%). The genes are TRBV4-1 and TRBJ2-1, with a tentative D call TRBD1 (6 bases). In germline, CDR1 is MGHRA, CDR2 YSYEKL. Between the trimmed V and J ends, which lost 0 bases and 1 base, there was a span of 13 bases. CDR3 size: 17 residues. The CDR3 sequence is CASSQDPGQGSYNEQFF. CDR3 coding DNA: TGCGCCAGCAGCCAAGATCCGGGGCAGGGGTCCTACAATGAGCAGTTCTTC.

This clonotype has a count of ten or more. The V and J genes are TRBV28 and TRBJ1-6; 7 nucleotides agree with TRBD1. This CDR3 is built from 14 residues. V lost 4 bases to trimming and J lost 6 bases; unmatched junction nucleotides: 3. Germline values: CDR1 MDHEN, CDR2 SYDVKM. The DNA of the CDR3 is TGTGCCAGCAGTTGGGGACAGATTAATTCACCCCTCCACTTT. Translating it yields CASSWGQINSPLHF. Based on the CDR3 plus reference TRBV28 and TRBJ1-6, the full variable domain is DVKVTQSSRYLVKRTGEKVFLECVQDMDHENMFWYRQDPGLGLRLIYFSYDVKMKEKGDIPEGYSVSREKKERFSLILESASTNQTSMYLCASSWGQINSPLHFGNGTRLTVT.

This clonotype appeared a few times. This may stem from a read error, because a much larger clone lies one nucleotide away. V gene TRBV4-2 combines with J gene TRBJ1-4; D might be TRBD1 (5 bases). Germline V lookup: CDR1 LGHNA, CDR2 YNFKEQ. The CDR3 runs to 16 residues. The CDR3 protein is CVSSQDRSVKGEKLFF. The CDR3 DNA is TGTGTCAGCAGCCAAGATCGAAGTGTTAAGGGGGAAAAACTGTTTTTT.

This clonotype was detected ten times or more. The chain uses TRBV6-1 and TRBJ2-3; weak D call: TRBD2 (7 bases). Germline V CDR1 and CDR2: MNHNS, SASEGT. This CDR3 has 17 amino acids. The V end lost 6 bases, the J end lost 1 base, and 20 bases lay between the germline ends. The DNA for the CDR3 is TGTGCCAGCAGCCCTATAGCCGGGGGGCCCGGCACAGATACGCAGTATTTT. Protein product: CASSPIAGGPGTDTQYF.

This clonotype ranks as medium-sized. The CDR3 nucleotides read TGTGCCAGCAGCTTCTGGCTTGCTGCAACTAATGAAAAACTGTTTTTT. It translates to CASSFWLAATNEKLFF. The chain is built from TRBV7-9 and TRBJ1-4; the D is unclear. In germline, CDR1 is SEHNR, CDR2 FQNEAQ (reference sequence). Deletions cut 3 bases from V and 0 bases from J, with 11 bases between. The CDR3 runs 16 residues.

This clonotype appeared many times. This chain uses TRBV20-1 with TRBJ1-1, with 7 bases lining up with TRBD1. The V segment lost 6 bases and the J segment 4 bases; nucleotides outside the gene matches: 8. Germline CDR1 DFQATT, CDR2 SNEGSKA (reference sequence). The CDR3 has 13 amino acids. CDR3 loop: CSAPGQGGTEAFF. CDR3 DNA: TGCAGTGCCCCGGGCCAGGGGGGCACTGAAGCTTTCTTT.

By share, this clonotype ranks as medium-sized (0.01 to 0.1%). The CDR3 region is CASSWTGYGYTF. CDR3 nucleotides: TGCGCCAGCAGCTGGACAGGTTATGGCTACACCTTC. V gene TRBV5-1 combines with J gene TRBJ1-2; 7 nucleotides match TRBD1. Germline lookup yields CDR1 SGHRS and CDR2 YFSETQ. Germline trimming cut 3 bases from V and 5 bases from J; bases unmatched to any gene: 1. The CDR3 is made up of 12 amino acids.

By sample share, this clonotype is medium-sized. This chain connects TRBV5-1 to TRBJ2-1, with 9 bases fitting TRBD1. The V and J ends lost 7 bases and 4 bases, in that order; junction bases with no gene match: 15. The CDR3 consists of 17 residues. The germline V gene has CDR1 SGHRS and CDR2 YFSETQ. CDR3 DNA: TGCGCCAGCTCCCCGTTTCCTGACAGGGGGTTATACAATGAGCAGTTCTTC. It codes for CASSPFPDRGLYNEQFF.

This clonotype was observed many times. J is TRBJ2-1 and V is TRBV6-1; 9 bases line up with TRBD2. CDR1 is MNHNS, CDR2 SASEGT, per germline. J lost 7 bases, V lost 8 bases, and 6 bases had no gene match. CDR3 length: 13 amino acids. The CDR3 is CASANSGGNEQFF. As DNA, the CDR3 is TGTGCCAGCGCGAATAGCGGGGGTAATGAGCAGTTCTTC.

This clonotype was picked up many times. CDR3 sequence: CASSLMGGHNTEAFF. The CDR3 DNA is TGTGCCAGCAGCTTAATGGGGGGACATAACACTGAAGCTTTCTTT. V is TRBV7-4 and J is TRBJ1-1, with a tentative D call TRBD1 (6 bases). This CDR3 region has 15 residues. Germline V gene data show CDR1 as SGHVT and CDR2 as SQSDAQ. Trimming stripped 2 bases from V and 2 bases from J, with 12 bases between. Looking up the rest from reference TRBV7-4 and TRBJ1-1 gives the full variable domain: GAGVSQSPRYKVAKRGRDVALRCDSISGHVTLYWYRQTLGQGSEVLTYSQSDAQRDKSGRPSGRFSAERPERSVSTLKIQRTEQGDSAVYLCASSLMGGHNTEAFFGQGTRLTVV.

This chain connects TRBV5-1 to TRBJ1-1, with TRBD1 matching over 8 bases. Germline V lookup: CDR1 SGHRS, CDR2 YFSETQ. V dropped 2 bases and J dropped 12; count of bases not matched to a gene: 18. The CDR3 loop spans 16 amino acids. CDR3 residues: CASSFDRGRLMTKPFF. CDR3 in DNA: TGCGCCAGCAGCTTCGACAGGGGCCGCCTAATGACGAAACCTTTCTTT.